This TCR beta chain comes out of a study of blood T cell repertoires in COVID-19. Whole-study context: Samples representing acute and convalescent COVID-19 were sourced from the United States, Italy and Spain. PBMCs, B-cell-depleted T cells, or T cells were the source of the cDNA or gDNA that made up the material.

Original data processing: Reference gene primer amplification in the assay estimated nucleated cell counts. Some clones are missing from TCRdb's copy, which holds only in-frame ones; the method was immunoSEQ multiplex PCR. D and trimming come from the DNA, and the V and J calls and clone size come from that table. The table shows about 250,000 clones, with approximately 91% occurring only once. Trimming took 5 bases from V and 0 from J; bases not matched to a gene: 4. CDR1 and CDR2 (germline): LNHDA, SQIVND (reference sequence). CDR3 length: 16 amino acids. The chain uses TRBV19 and TRBJ2-6, with 7 bases identical to TRBD2. The TCR comes from a woman in her thirties or forties who had recovered from COVID-19. Sequencing was performed on peripheral blood. The CDR3 sequence: CASSSAGSSGANVLTF. Written as DNA, the CDR3 is TGTGCCAGTAGTTCAGCGGGAAGCTCTGGGGCCAACGTCCTGACTTTC. The complete variable domain, with remaining parts taken from reference TRBV19 and TRBJ2-6, reads DGGITQSPKYLFRKEGQNVTLSCEQNLNHDAMYWYRQDPGQGLRLIYYSQIVNDFQKGDIAEGYSVSREKKESFPLTVTSAQKNPTAFYLCASSSAGSSGANVLTFGAGSRLTVL.